This TCR beta chain came from a study of shared clonotypes between healthy human individuals. Across the whole study: For every donor, three CD4 naive, three CD4 memory, two CD8 naive and one CD8 memory plates were used.

Concerning this clone: Its antigen is as yet unknown.

Unmatched junction bases numbered 14, after V lost 3 bases and J lost 7 bases. This CDR3 has 17 residues. Germline CDR1 LNHDA, CDR2 SQIVND (reference sequence). Deep-level assay runs were performed. Sequenced by immunoSEQ multiplex PCR; TCRdb stores in-frame clones only, minus some. The sample yields roughly 500,000 clones, about 96% seen once. Findings of the study overall: Rarefaction gave evidence that sorted-subset sequencing remained incomplete despite large depth.

The receptor's source is a young woman in good health. Specimen: naive CD4+ T cells sorted from blood. Subset indicated: CD45RA+ positively selected. The chain carries TRBV19 and TRBJ1-5, with TRBD1 matching 8 bases. CDR3 sequence: CASSISLRTGRVQPQHF. In nucleotides, the CDR3 is TGTGCCAGTAGTATCTCCCTCCGGACAGGGCGCGTCCAGCCCCAGCATTTT.